Following are 22 T cell receptor beta chains from one sample sequenced in a study of blood T cell repertoires in COVID-19. TCRdb's table, derived via immunoSEQ multiplex PCR, lists solely in-frame clones and lacks some. Of about 310,000 clones listed, around 85% are singletons. The specimen sequenced was PBMCs or T cells enriched from blood (not recorded which). Source of these receptors: a woman between 25 and 40 years old who had been exposed to COVID-19.

This chain joins TRBV30 and TRBJ2-7; D might be TRBD2 (5 bases). With 5 bases removed from V and 10 bases from J, the gap between germline ends came to 15 bases. CDR1 and CDR2 from the germline V gene are GTSNPN and SVGIG (reference sequence). The CDR3 loop spans 11 amino acids. The chain's CDR3 is CAWGYVRGQYF. The CDR3 coding sequence is TGTGCCTGGGGGTACGTACGGGGACAGTACTTC.

Written as DNA, the CDR3 is TGTGCCAGTAGTACCGAGTATTCTGCATCAGATACGCAGTATTTT. It encodes CASSTEYSASDTQYF. The chain has TRBV19 and TRBJ2-3, with no clear D. Germline loops: CDR1 LNHDA, CDR2 SQIVND (reference sequence). CDR3 length equals 15 residues. The V gene lost 4 bases and the J gene lost 4 bases, with 15 bases spanning the gap.

The chain couples TRBV28 to TRBJ1-6; 9 nucleotides line up with TRBD1. The CDR3 extends over 15 amino acids. The V gene's germline CDR1 is MDHEN and CDR2 SYDVKM. Trimming cost V 4 bases and J 6 bases; bases outside gene matches: 4. CDR3 sequence reads: CASSSEQGANSPLHF. In DNA, the CDR3 is TGTGCCAGCAGTTCCGAACAGGGGGCTAATTCACCCCTCCACTTT.

The CDR3: CASSEDLTRTQYF. The CDR3 DNA reads as TGTGCCAGCAGTGAAGATTTGACAAGAACGCAGTATTTT. The genes are TRBV2 and TRBJ2-3; D unresolved. The germline V gene encodes CDR1 SNHLY and CDR2 FYNNEI. The CDR3 runs to 13 residues. Trimming removed 1 base from V and 9 bases from J, with 11 bases in between.

The rearrangement uses TRBV24-1 and TRBJ2-5, with 12 bases identical to TRBD2. The V gene's germline CDR1 is KGHDR and CDR2 SFDVKD. The CDR3 sequence is 17 residues long. Germline trimming cut 1 base from V and 1 base from J; bases unmatched to any gene: 3. The CDR3 region is CATSDFSSGGGQETQYF. The CDR3 bases are TGTGCCACCAGTGATTTCTCTAGCGGGGGGGGCCAAGAGACCCAGTACTTC.

The chain uses TRBV7-8 and TRBJ2-1; 14 bases agree with TRBD2. This CDR3 has 14 amino acids. Germline V gives CDR1 SGHVS, CDR2 FQNEAQ. J lost 12 bases, V lost 5 bases, and 6 bases had no gene match. The CDR3 DNA follows: TGTGCCAGCAGCACCGGACTAGCGGGAGGAGTGCAGTTCTTC. Protein product: CASSTGLAGGVQFF. Full variable domain (outside the CDR3, taken from reference TRBV7-8 and TRBJ2-1): GAGVSQSPRYKVAKRGQDVALRCDPISGHVSLFWYQQALGQGPEFLTYFQNEAQLDKSGLPSDRFFAERPEGSVSTLKIQRTQQEDSAVYLCASSTGLAGGVQFFGPGTRLTVL.

The chain recombines TRBV7-3 with TRBJ1-1, with a weak D call TRBD1 (5 bases). V shed 2 bases and J shed 2 bases, with 9 bases lying between them. The germline gives CDR1 SGHTA, CDR2 FQGTGA. This CDR3 is built from 14 residues. The CDR3 coding sequence is TGTGCCAGCAGCTTACAGGGCGATAACACTGAAGCTTTCTTT. The encoded protein is CASSLQGDNTEAFF.

The chain joins TRBV9 to TRBJ2-7; TRBD2 aligns across 10 bases. The CDR3 runs 15 residues. The germline gives CDR1 SGDLS, CDR2 YYNGEE. Trimming removed 4 bases from V and 4 bases from J; junction bases left unmatched: 8. CDR3 coding DNA: TGTGCCAGCAGCTCCACCGGGACTAGCGAATACGAGCAGTACTTC. Encoded protein: CASSSTGTSEYEQYF.

The chain couples TRBV19 to TRBJ1-2; 9 bases match TRBD1. Germline assignment: CDR1 LNHDA and CDR2 SQIVND (reference sequence). The CDR3 consists of 14 residues. The V and J ends lost 6 bases and 6 bases, in that order; junction bases with no gene match: 8. The CDR3 DNA reads TGTGCCAGTAGCCTTGAAAGGACAGGGGATGGCTACACCTTC. Encoded protein: CASSLERTGDGYTF.

This clone came up once. V is TRBV7-3 and J is TRBJ2-5, with D possibly being TRBD1 (6 bases). CDR3 length: 13 amino acids. V lost 0 bases, J lost 4 bases, and 6 bases lay in between. The germline V gene has CDR1 SGHTA and CDR2 FQGTGA. CDR3 residues: CASSLTGAETQYF. CDR3 sequence (DNA): TGTGCCAGCAGCTTAACGGGGGCAGAGACCCAGTACTTC.

J is TRBJ1-1 and V is TRBV28; 7 bases fit TRBD1. CDR3 length: 16 residues. Germline-derived CDR1 and CDR2 are MDHEN and SYDVKM. Losses at the gene ends were 3 bases for V and 6 bases for J; bases not matched to a gene: 13. The CDR3 DNA follows: TGTGCCAGCAGTTTGCCCTACAGGGGTTATGGGCCTGAAGCTTTCTTT. The encoded protein is CASSLPYRGYGPEAFF.

This clone was recorded once. The gene calls are TRBV7-9 and TRBJ2-2; D unresolved. Trimming took 1 base from V and 5 from J, leaving 5 bases between them. The CDR3 is 13 amino acids. Germline assignment: CDR1 SEHNR and CDR2 FQNEAQ (reference sequence). The CDR3 nucleotides are TGTGCCAGCAGCTTAGAGAGGACCGGGGAGCTGTTTTTT. Its protein is CASSLERTGELFF. Full variable domain (remainder filled in from reference TRBV7-9 and TRBJ2-2): DTGVSQNPRHKITKRGQNVTFRCDPISEHNRLYWYRQTLGQGPEFLTYFQNEAQLEKSRLLSDRFSAERPKGSFSTLEIQRTEQGDSAMYLCASSLERTGELFFGEGSRLTVL.

The chain employs TRBV5-1 and TRBJ1-2; 7 nucleotides line up with TRBD1. Trimming at V came to 0 bases and at J to 0 bases, leaving 2 bases not matched to a gene. Germline loops: CDR1 SGHRS, CDR2 YFSETQ. CDR3 length equals 15 residues. DNA for the CDR3: TGCGCCAGCAGCTTGGAGCAGGGGGCTAACTATGGCTACACCTTC. The encoded protein is CASSLEQGANYGYTF.

The chain has TRBV9 and TRBJ2-7, with unresolved D. The CDR3 is 14 amino acids. Deletions cut 0 bases from V and 0 bases from J, with 7 bases between. Per germline, CDR1 SGDLS and CDR2 YYNGEE. CDR3 residues: CASSVGVSSYEQYF. The CDR3 DNA follows: TGTGCCAGCAGCGTAGGTGTCAGCTCCTACGAGCAGTACTTC. The complete variable domain, with remaining parts taken from reference TRBV9 and TRBJ2-7, reads DSGVTQTPKHLITATGQRVTLRCSPRSGDLSVYWYQQSLDQGLQFLIQYYNGEERAKGNILERFSAQQFPDLHSELNLSSLELGDSALYFCASSVGVSSYEQYFGPGTRLTVT.

The J gene is TRBJ1-1, the V gene TRBV3-1 (or the pseudogene TRBV3-2); 9 bases agree with TRBD1. The CDR3 sequence is 12 residues long. CDR1 LGHDT and CDR2 YNNKEL come from the germline V gene (reference sequence). The J segment lost 11 bases and the V segment lost 9 bases, leaving 10 bases of the junction unmatched. CDR3 sequence: CASYGTGFFAFF. The CDR3 nucleotides are TGTGCCAGTTACGGGACAGGGTTTTTTGCTTTCTTT.

V gene TRBV28 combines with J gene TRBJ2-3, with 7 bases aligning to TRBD1. The junction had 6 bases not matched to a gene; V was cut back by 10 bases and J by 2 bases. This CDR3 is 13 amino acids long. The germline gives CDR1 MDHEN, CDR2 SYDVKM. The CDR3 loop reads CAIRTGTTDTQYF. The DNA of the CDR3 is TGTGCCATCAGGACAGGCACCACAGATACGCAGTATTTT.

The chain joins TRBV4-1 to TRBJ1-3; D remains ambiguous. The CDR3 totals 17 residues. V lost 0 bases to trimming and J lost 0 bases, with 12 bases between them. The germline V gene has CDR1 MGHRA and CDR2 YSYEKL. The CDR3 spells CASSQELAGSSGNTIYF. CDR3 nucleotides: TGCGCCAGCAGCCAAGAGCTGGCGGGAAGCTCTGGAAACACCATATATTTT.

The V call is TRBV30, the J call TRBJ2-7; D perhaps matches TRBD1 (6 bases). The CDR3 length is 11 residues. CDR1 GTSNPN and CDR2 SVGIG come from the germline V gene (reference sequence). The germline V and J ends were trimmed by 6 bases and 3 bases, with 9 bases remaining between them. CDR3 sequence: CACSDSYEQYF. CDR3 coding DNA: TGTGCCTGTTCGGACAGCTACGAGCAGTACTTC.

CDR3 loop: CASGTGGSNTGELFF. The DNA for the CDR3 is TGTGCCAGCGGTACAGGGGGTTCCAACACCGGGGAGCTGTTTTTT. V and J are TRBV5-5 and TRBJ2-2, with 8 bases lining up with TRBD1. The V gene's germline CDR1 is SGHKS and CDR2 YYEKEE (reference sequence). V dropped 7 bases and J dropped 2; count of bases not matched to a gene: 7. CDR3 size: 15 residues.

This clone was counted a few times. The V call is TRBV7-6, the J call TRBJ2-3; possibly TRBD1 for D (6 bases). V lost 6 bases to trimming and J lost 2 bases, with 15 bases between them. The CDR3 runs to 15 residues. CDR1 SGHVS and CDR2 FNYEAQ come from the germline V gene. The CDR3 spells CASRSRQADTDTQYF. The CDR3, as DNA: TGTGCCAGCAGATCCCGACAGGCCGACACAGATACGCAGTATTTT.

V is TRBV19 and J is TRBJ1-2; 7 bases are a match to TRBD1. The germline gives CDR1 LNHDA, CDR2 SQIVND (reference sequence). The junction had 3 bases not matched to a gene; V was cut back by 8 bases and J by 6 bases. The CDR3 sequence is 11 residues long. In nucleotides, the CDR3 is TGTGCCAGTTCAGGGGGAAATGGCTACACCTTC. It codes for CASSGGNGYTF. The variable domain in full, with the rest retrieved from reference TRBV19 and TRBJ1-2, is DGGITQSPKYLFRKEGQNVTLSCEQNLNHDAMYWYRQDPGQGLRLIYYSQIVNDFQKGDIAEGYSVSREKKESFPLTVTSAQKNPTAFYLCASSGGNGYTFGSGTRLTVV.

This clone was recorded many times. The genes are TRBV27 and TRBJ1-3, with D maybe TRBD1 (5 bases). CDR1 is MNHEY and CDR2 is SMNVEV in the germline V gene (reference sequence). CDR3 length equals 15 residues. Trimming shortened V by 6 bases and J by 0 bases, and 12 bases separated the two germline ends. The DNA of the CDR3 is TGTGCCAGCAGGTCCAGGGAAAACTCTGGAAACACCATATATTTT. Translated, it gives CASRSRENSGNTIYF.